One sample yielded the 31 T cell receptor beta chains listed below, sequenced in a study of T cells in Graves' hyperthyroidism and ophthalmopathy. Amplified TCR beta CDR3 regions came from RNA transcripts. TCR CDR3 underwent first-round RT-PCR with the HTBI primer set. MiXCR, applied by TCRdb to the multiplex PCR reads, yields one record per CDR3 protein. Of some 380,000 distinct CDR3 sequences listed, roughly 14% are singletons. Sequencing input: blood. These receptors originate from a man aged 25-45 years with Graves' hyperthyroidism that later progressed to Graves' ophthalmopathy.

Ten or more counts support this clonotype. The rearrangement links TRBV7-9 to TRBJ2-1, with TRBD2 matching 8 bases. V lost 1 base, J lost 10 bases, and 0 bases stayed unmatched. Per the germline V gene, CDR1 is SEHNR and CDR2 is FQNEAQ (reference sequence). This CDR3 contains 12 residues. Here the CDR3 DNA reads TGTGCCAGCAGCTTAGGACTAGCGGAGCAGTTCTTC. Translating gives CASSLGLAEQFF.

This clonotype was observed at least ten times. The chain links TRBV28 to TRBJ1-2; D is ambiguous. The germline V gene has CDR1 MDHEN and CDR2 SYDVKM. The CDR3 length is 12 residues. V was shortened by 0 bases and J by 2 bases, with 1 base between the two germline ends. The CDR3 loop reads CASSLWNYGYTF. For the CDR3, the DNA is TGTGCCAGCAGTTTATGGAACTATGGCTACACCTTC.

V usage is TRBV29-1 and J usage is TRBJ1-2; D might be TRBD1 (6 bases). Germline lookup yields CDR1 SQVTM and CDR2 ANQGSEA. The CDR3 totals 11 residues. V was cut by 4 bases and J by 7 bases, with 10 bases left in between. CDR3 sequence (DNA): TGCAGCGTTGGGACAGAGGCTGGCTACACCTTC. This encodes CSVGTEAGYTF.

This clonotype has just a few counts. The V call is TRBV19, the J call TRBJ2-1; TRBD2 matches at 13 bases. Germline CDR1 and CDR2: LNHDA and SQIVND (reference sequence). Trimming removed 5 bases from V and 7 bases from J; junction bases left unmatched: 14. The CDR3 runs 18 residues. CDR3 protein: CASSFRPSGTSGVNEQFF. The CDR3 DNA follows: TGTGCCAGTAGTTTCCGCCCATCCGGGACTAGCGGGGTGAATGAGCAGTTCTTC.

This chain joins TRBV6-6 and TRBJ2-3, with 7 bases that match TRBD1. Germline CDR1 reads MNHNY; CDR2 reads SVGAGI (reference sequence). V lost 0 bases to trimming and J lost 0 bases; unmatched junction nucleotides: 6. The CDR3 consists of 17 residues. The CDR3 nucleotides are TGTGCCAGCAGTTACTCGAGAGGGGGCGGTAGCACAGATACGCAGTATTTT. Translating it yields CASSYSRGGGSTDTQYF.

This clonotype was observed at least ten times. The chain recombines TRBV10-3 with TRBJ1-2, with TRBD1 matching over 8 bases. The ends lost 6 bases at V and 3 bases at J; junction bases unmatched: 9. Germline V gives CDR1 ENHRY, CDR2 SYGVKD. The CDR3 extends over 15 amino acids. The CDR3 DNA reads TGTGCCATCAGGTCGGACAGGGAGTGGGACTATGGCTACACCTTC. Its translation is CAIRSDREWDYGYTF.

This clonotype has ten or more counts. V and J are TRBV5-1 and TRBJ2-1; 12 bases are shared with TRBD2. Germline lookup yields CDR1 SGHRS and CDR2 YFSETQ. This CDR3 is 15 amino acids long. J gave up 8 bases and V 0 bases, and 3 bases lay outside the gene matches. The CDR3 DNA is TGCGCCAGCAGCTTGGGGACTAGCGGGGAGGATGAGCAGTTCTTC. Protein product: CASSLGTSGEDEQFF.

The sample holds many counts of this clonotype. V is TRBV27 and J is TRBJ2-7; D perhaps matches TRBD2 (6 bases). In germline, CDR1 is MNHEY, CDR2 SMNVEV (reference sequence). The CDR3 loop spans 16 amino acids. Between the trimmed V and J ends, which lost 6 bases and 0 bases, there was a span of 18 bases. CDR3 loop: CASSTLPGVHSYEQYF. DNA of the CDR3: TGTGCCAGCAGCACCCTCCCGGGGGTTCACTCCTACGAGCAGTACTTC.

This clonotype was observed at least ten times. The chain recombines TRBV10-3 with TRBJ1-1; D perhaps matches TRBD1 (5 bases). The CDR3 extends over 15 amino acids. V shed 2 bases and J shed 1 base, with 11 bases lying between them. Germline CDR1 ENHRY, CDR2 SYGVKD. The CDR3 DNA reads as TGTGCCATCAGTGAGAAAGACCAGGGGAACACTGAAGCTTTCTTT. It translates to CAISEKDQGNTEAFF.

This clonotype was seen a few times. V and J are TRBV3-1 and TRBJ2-5, with 7 bases fitting TRBD2. The V gene end was trimmed by 0 bases and the J gene end by 2 bases; junction bases not matched to a gene: 9. CDR1 and CDR2 from the germline V gene are LGHDT and YNNKEL (reference sequence). This CDR3 region has 17 residues. Here the CDR3 reads CASSQEEVGGKQETQYF. The CDR3 nucleotides read TGTGCCAGCAGCCAAGAAGAGGTCGGGGGGAAACAAGAGACCCAGTACTTC.

The chain links TRBV5-8 to TRBJ2-5, with 8 bases identical to TRBD2. The V gene end was trimmed by 1 base and the J gene end by 5 bases; junction bases not matched to a gene: 7. CDR1 and CDR2 (germline): SGHTS, YDEGEE. CDR3 length: 15 amino acids. CDR3 DNA: TGTGCCAGCAGCTTGTTCCGGGCGGGGGGTGAGACCCAGTACTTC. This translates into CASSLFRAGGETQYF.

This clonotype appeared many times. The rearrangement uses TRBV30 and TRBJ1-1; 7 nucleotides align to TRBD1. The CDR3 runs 12 residues. Germline V gene data show CDR1 as GTSNPN and CDR2 as SVGIG (reference sequence). V was clipped by 1 base and J by 8 bases; unmatched bases: 4. For the CDR3, the DNA is TGTGCCTGGAGTGAACAGGGGATAGAAGCTTTCTTT. Protein: CAWSEQGIEAFF.

This clonotype has more than one count but fewer than ten. The rearrangement uses TRBV4-1 and TRBJ2-7; tentatively, D is TRBD2 (6 bases). Per germline, CDR1 MGHRA and CDR2 YSYEKL. The CDR3 loop spans 15 amino acids. The V gene lost 3 bases and the J gene lost 0 bases, with 12 bases spanning the gap. The CDR3 nucleotides are TGCGCCAGCAGCCAGAAGGGACTGTTCTCCTACGAGCAGTACTTC. Protein product: CASSQKGLFSYEQYF.

The rearrangement links TRBV10-3 to TRBJ2-1, with D uncertain. Germline values: CDR1 ENHRY, CDR2 SYGVKD. V was shortened by 5 bases and J by 4 bases, with 6 bases between the two germline ends. The CDR3 has 12 residues. For the CDR3, the DNA is TGTGCCATCAGTCTCGTTTACAATGAGCAGTTCTTC. It specifies CAISLVYNEQFF.

Ten or more counts support this clonotype. The V gene is TRBV11-2, the J gene TRBJ1-6, with TRBD1 as a possible D gene (5 bases). Germline values: CDR1 SGHAT, CDR2 FQNNGV. The ends were cut back, 5 bases at V and 8 bases at J, with 10 bases in the middle. The CDR3 length is 13 residues. CDR3 sequence: CASSVAGHSPLHF. The DNA for the CDR3 is TGTGCCAGCAGCGTTGCGGGACATTCACCCCTCCACTTT.

Remarks on this clonotype: At one end, the junction sequence differs from germline, possibly due to a read error. This chain connects TRBV7-9 to TRBJ2-5; 7 bases map to TRBD1. CDR3 size: 15 residues. CDR1 and CDR2 from the germline V gene are SEHNR and FQNEAQ (reference sequence). CDR3 DNA: TGTGCCAGCAGCCCAACCTTGAGGGGGCTGGAGACCCCGTACTTC. Its protein is CASSPTLRGLETPYF.

This chain connects TRBV10-3 to TRBJ2-1, with 12 bases that match TRBD2. Unmatched junction bases numbered 1, after V lost 3 bases and J lost 4 bases. The CDR3 sequence is 15 residues long. The germline CDR1 and CDR2 sequences are ENHRY and SYGVKD. The CDR3 nucleotides are TGTGCCATCAGTGAACTAGCGGGGGGTTACAATGAGCAGTTCTTC. Protein: CAISELAGGYNEQFF.

This clonotype was seen many times. The rearrangement links TRBV18 to TRBJ2-3; TRBD2 matches 10 bases. V was clipped by 2 bases and J by 5 bases; unmatched bases: 1. The CDR3 totals 14 residues. From germline, CDR1 is KGHSH and CDR2 LQKENI. The CDR3 DNA is TGTGCCAGCTCACCATTAGCGGGGGGAGATACGCAGTATTTT. This encodes CASSPLAGGDTQYF.

This clonotype was counted at least ten times. V is TRBV4-1 and J is TRBJ2-5; D is unresolved. Germline V CDR1 and CDR2: MGHRA, YSYEKL. Trimming removed 4 bases at V and 5 bases at J, with 11 bases between. The CDR3 extends over 13 amino acids. Written as DNA, the CDR3 is TGCGCCAGCAGCCTGTCCGGGTCCGAGACCCAGTACTTC. It is translated as CASSLSGSETQYF.

This clonotype was detected ten times or more. The chain carries TRBV12-3 or TRBV12-4 and TRBJ2-1, with TRBD1 matching over 9 bases. The CDR3 has 15 amino acids. The J segment lost 0 bases and the V segment lost 6 bases, leaving 3 bases of the junction unmatched. The CDR3 protein is CASSKGQGSYNEQFF. For the CDR3, the DNA is TGTGCCAGCAGCAAGGGACAGGGCTCCTACAATGAGCAGTTCTTC.

This chain links TRBV7-9 with TRBJ1-4; D is possibly TRBD1 (6 bases). V lost 5 bases to trimming and J lost 6 bases, with 16 bases between them. Germline V gene sequence: CDR1 SEHNR, CDR2 FQNEAQ (reference sequence). The CDR3 runs to 15 residues. CDR3 DNA sequence: TGTGCCAGCAGCACACGGACAGTATTCGATGAAAAACTGTTTTTT. This sequence encodes CASSTRTVFDEKLFF.

The CDR3 sequence: CASRSLKALPSTDTQYF. The CDR3 DNA sequence: TGCGCCAGCAGGTCGCTAAAGGCGTTGCCTAGCACAGATACGCAGTATTTT. The chain links TRBV5-1 to TRBJ2-3; no firm D call. The V gene lost 5 bases and the J gene lost 0 bases, with 19 bases spanning the gap. CDR1 is SGHRS and CDR2 is YFSETQ in the germline V gene. The CDR3 length is 17 residues.

This sequence joins TRBV27 and TRBJ1-5; D not resolved. Trimming shortened V by 6 bases and J by 4 bases, and 19 bases separated the two germline ends. The CDR3 loop spans 16 amino acids. CDR1 and CDR2 (germline): MNHEY, SMNVEV (reference sequence). CDR3 loop: CASRGDAYLGNQPQHF. The CDR3 DNA reads TGTGCCAGCAGGGGAGACGCTTACCTGGGGAATCAGCCCCAGCATTTT.

This clonotype was seen a few times. This chain joins TRBV28 and TRBJ1-2; the match to TRBD1 covers 8 bases. Germline V gene lookup returns CDR1 MDHEN and CDR2 SYDVKM. J was trimmed by 1 base and V by 1 base; bases with no gene match: 5. The CDR3 has 16 residues. The CDR3 DNA sequence: TGTGCCAGCAGTTTATTCCCGGACAGGGATAACTATGGCTACACCTTC. Protein product: CASSLFPDRDNYGYTF.

This clonotype showed up many times. The chain recombines TRBV7-3 with TRBJ2-3, with 7 bases that match TRBD1. CDR1 is SGHTA, CDR2 FQGTGA, per germline. The CDR3 runs 17 residues. The ends lost 0 bases at V and 3 bases at J; junction bases unmatched: 9. The CDR3 DNA follows: TGTGCCAGCAGCTTAACCGTCGGCAGGGGGTGGACAGATACGCAGTATTTT. Amino acid sequence: CASSLTVGRGWTDTQYF.

This clonotype came up a few times. V is TRBV30 and J is TRBJ1-6; 9 bases line up with TRBD1. The CDR3 totals 17 residues. V was clipped by 2 bases and J by 6 bases; unmatched bases: 11. Germline assignment: CDR1 GTSNPN and CDR2 SVGIG (reference sequence). The CDR3 coding sequence is TGTGCCTGGAGTCTAAATCGACGGGACAGGGTTAATTCACCCCTCCACTTT. It is translated as CAWSLNRRDRVNSPLHF.

The V gene is TRBV10-3, the J gene TRBJ1-4; the D is unclear. CDR1 and CDR2 (germline): ENHRY, SYGVKD. V shed 4 bases and J shed 4 bases, with 7 bases lying between them. This CDR3 has 13 residues. The CDR3 protein is CAISGMNNEKLFF. The DNA of the CDR3 is TGTGCCATCAGTGGGATGAATAATGAAAAACTGTTTTTT.

The table lists this clonotype with a few counts. The V call is TRBV6-1, the J call TRBJ2-5; the match to TRBD2 covers 13 bases. Germline V gives CDR1 MNHNS, CDR2 SASEGT. The CDR3 is 15 amino acids. Unmatched junction bases numbered 3, after V lost 6 bases and J lost 2 bases. CDR3 sequence: CASRGLAGPQETQYF. For the CDR3, the DNA is TGTGCCAGCAGGGGACTAGCGGGGCCTCAAGAGACCCAGTACTTC.

This clonotype was counted a few times. This chain links TRBV10-3 with TRBJ2-1, with 9 positions matching TRBD2. With V trimmed by 3 bases and J by 10 bases, 10 bases remained unmatched. This CDR3 contains 15 residues. CDR1 ENHRY and CDR2 SYGVKD come from the germline V gene. The CDR3 region is CAISDWGGGASEQFF. The CDR3 nucleotides are TGTGCCATCAGTGATTGGGGCGGGGGGGCCTCCGAGCAGTTCTTC.

This clonotype appeared many times. The chain links TRBV28 to TRBJ1-2; 9 nucleotides align to TRBD1. The CDR3 spans 15 residues. Germline CDR1 is MDHEN and CDR2 is SYDVKM. J lost 0 bases, V lost 5 bases, and 4 bases had no gene match. CDR3 protein: CASSAGQGANYGYTF. Written as DNA, the CDR3 is TGTGCCAGCAGTGCGGGACAGGGAGCTAACTATGGCTACACCTTC.

There are many counts of this clonotype. The chain uses TRBV12-5 and TRBJ1-1; D is possibly TRBD1 (5 bases). This CDR3 has 15 residues. CDR1 and CDR2 from the germline V gene are LGHNT and FRNRAP. Trimming stripped 5 bases from V and 1 base from J, with 14 bases between. Here the CDR3 DNA reads TGTGCTAGTGGTCTCCCCTCGGGGGGGAACACTGAAGCTTTCTTT. Protein sequence: CASGLPSGGNTEAFF.